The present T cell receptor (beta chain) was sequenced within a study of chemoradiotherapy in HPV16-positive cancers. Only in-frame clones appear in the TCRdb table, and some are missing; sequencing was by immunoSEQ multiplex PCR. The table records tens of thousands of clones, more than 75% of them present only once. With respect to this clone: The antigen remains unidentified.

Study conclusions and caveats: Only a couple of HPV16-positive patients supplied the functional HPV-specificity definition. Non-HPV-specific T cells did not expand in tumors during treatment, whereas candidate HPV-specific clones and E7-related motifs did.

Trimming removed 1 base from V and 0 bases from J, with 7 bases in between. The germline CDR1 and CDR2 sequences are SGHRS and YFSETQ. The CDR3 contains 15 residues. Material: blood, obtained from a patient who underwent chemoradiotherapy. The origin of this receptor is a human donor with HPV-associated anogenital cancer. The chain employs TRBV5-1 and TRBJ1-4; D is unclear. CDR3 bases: TGCGCCAGCAGCTTGTCGTATGCAACTAATGAAAAACTGTTTTTT. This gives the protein CASSLSYATNEKLFF.